The 25 T cell receptor beta chains below come from one sample, sequenced in a study of cytomegalovirus exposure and HLA in healthy donors (dated 2017 in TCRdb). Library generation was performed with the immunoSEQ multiplex PCR assay. For the multiplex PCR, a mixture combining 60 forward primers for TCR Vbeta segments and 13 reverse primers for TCR Jbeta segments was used. Not all clones reach the TCRdb copy of this immuneACCESS table, which keeps in-frame sequences only. Checked studies attribute under half of the gap to unresolved V genes and leave the rest unexplained. The sample records approximately 80,000 clones, about three quarters of which are singletons. The top ten clonotypes cover 8.5% to 14% of the sample. Sequencing input: PBMCs. These receptors all come from a woman aged 40 to 55 in good health and CMV-seropositive.

This clone occurred a few times. The CDR3 loop is CASSEVGQTRDTF. CDR3 nucleotides: TGTGCCAGCAGTGAAGTGGGACAGACCCGCGACACCTTC. The rearrangement uses TRBV6-1 and TRBJ1-2; 7 bases line up with TRBD1. This CDR3 comprises 13 residues. The ends lost 1 base at V and 12 bases at J; junction bases unmatched: 8. Germline V CDR1 and CDR2: MNHNS, SASEGT.

The CDR3 coding sequence is TGTGCCAGCAGTTTTCCCGGCAGGATCTACGAGCAGTACTTC. It specifies CASSFPGRIYEQYF. V gene TRBV27 combines with J gene TRBJ2-7; no firm D call. The germline V gene encodes CDR1 MNHEY and CDR2 SMNVEV (reference sequence). V was trimmed by 3 bases and J by 3 bases, leaving 12 bases between them. This CDR3 spans 14 amino acids.

This clone has only a few counts. The rearrangement joins TRBV7-9 to TRBJ1-4; D remains unclear. Germline-derived CDR1 and CDR2 are SEHNR and FQNEAQ (reference sequence). The CDR3 contains 15 residues. V was cut by 3 bases and J by 0 bases, with 8 bases left in between. The CDR3 here is CASSFPSTTNEKLFF. DNA for the CDR3: TGTGCCAGCAGCTTCCCGAGTACAACTAATGAAAAACTGTTTTTT.

The chain carries TRBV7-9 and TRBJ2-2, with TRBD1 matching over 9 bases. CDR3 length equals 12 residues. Losses at the gene ends were 10 bases for V and 6 bases for J; bases not matched to a gene: 3. Germline-derived CDR1 and CDR2 are SEHNR and FQNEAQ (reference sequence). The CDR3 protein is CAMGQGPGELFF. The CDR3 region has the DNA TGTGCCATGGGACAGGGTCCCGGGGAGCTGTTTTTT.

This chain links TRBV2 with TRBJ2-5, with D tentatively TRBD1 (5 bases). With 2 bases removed from V and 5 bases from J, the gap between germline ends came to 15 bases. The CDR3 is 15 residues long. The germline gives CDR1 SNHLY, CDR2 FYNNEI. In DNA, the CDR3 is TGTGCCAGCAGTGAAATGGGGCAGGGTAGCGAGACCCAGTACTTC. Residues: CASSEMGQGSETQYF. The complete variable domain, with remaining parts taken from reference TRBV2 and TRBJ2-5, reads EPEVTQTPSHQVTQMGQEVILRCVPISNHLYFYWYRQILGQKVEFLVSFYNNEISEKSEIFDDQFSVERPDGSNFTLKIRSTKLEDSAMYFCASSEMGQGSETQYFGPGTRLLVL.

The rearrangement joins TRBV7-2 to TRBJ2-3; 9 positions agree with TRBD2. CDR1 is SGHTA and CDR2 is FQGNSA in the germline V gene. V shed 2 bases and J 1 base; nucleotides not matched to a gene: 7. The CDR3 sequence is 17 residues long. CDR3 in DNA: TGTGCCAGCAGCTTAAAAAGCGGGGGGTGGGGCACAGATACGCAGTATTTT. It encodes CASSLKSGGWGTDTQYF.

The chain has TRBV2 and TRBJ2-7; 9 nucleotides match TRBD1. Losses at the gene ends were 5 bases for V and 0 bases for J; bases not matched to a gene: 5. Looked up from germline, CDR1 is SNHLY and CDR2 is FYNNEI. The CDR3 loop spans 15 amino acids. For the CDR3, the DNA is TGTGCCAGCAGTAGGGGGACAGGGCTCTCCTACGAGCAGTACTTC. Its translation is CASSRGTGLSYEQYF.

The genes are TRBV14 and TRBJ1-2; D call uncertain. Germline CDR1 reads SGHDN; CDR2 reads FVKESK. V lost 1 base to trimming and J lost 4 bases, with 7 bases between them. The length of the CDR3 is 13 residues. CDR3 in DNA: TGTGCCAGCAGCCAAGCCGGAGTCTATGGCTACACCTTC. Amino acids: CASSQAGVYGYTF.

The chain joins TRBV28 to TRBJ1-1, with unresolved D. The CDR3 covers 15 residues. The V end was cut by 8 bases, the J end by 1 base, with 17 bases between. Germline CDR1 MDHEN, CDR2 SYDVKM. The CDR3 region is CASLQRADRNTEAFF. In nucleotides, the CDR3 is TGTGCCAGCCTCCAGAGGGCAGATAGGAACACTGAAGCTTTCTTT.

This chain joins TRBV2 and TRBJ2-7; TRBD1 aligns across 8 bases. The CDR3 is 14 residues long. Germline values: CDR1 SNHLY, CDR2 FYNNEI. V dropped 8 bases and J dropped 4; count of bases not matched to a gene: 10. The chain's CDR3 is CASVPDRDIYEQYF. CDR3 DNA: TGTGCCAGCGTCCCGGACAGGGATATATACGAGCAGTACTTC.

The rearrangement links TRBV27 to TRBJ1-5; D perhaps matches TRBD1 (6 bases). Per the germline V gene, CDR1 is MNHEY and CDR2 is SMNVEV (reference sequence). V lost 0 bases, J lost 7 bases, and 10 bases lay in between. The CDR3 loop spans 14 amino acids. The CDR3 loop reads CASSLSRGGQPQHF. The CDR3 DNA is TGTGCCAGCAGTTTATCGAGGGGGGGACAGCCCCAGCATTTT.

The V call is TRBV4-1, the J call TRBJ1-5; D gene unclear. This CDR3 comprises 16 residues. Trimming took off 1 base at V and 9 bases at J, with 19 bases between the two ends. Germline-derived CDR1 and CDR2 are MGHRA and YSYEKL. CDR3 DNA: TGCGCCAGCAGCCAAGGTATCGGATCCGCGGAGGGGCCCCAGCATTTT. Its protein product is CASSQGIGSAEGPQHF.

This clone was picked up a small number of times. This rearrangement joins TRBV5-1 to TRBJ2-5, with 9 bases that match TRBD2. The CDR3 length is 17 residues. Germline V CDR1 and CDR2: SGHRS, YFSETQ. The trim removed 0 bases at V and 2 bases at J, leaving 8 bases unmatched. CDR3 nucleotides: TGCGCCAGCAGCTTGGGGGTAGCGGGGGAGACTCAAGAGACCCAGTACTTC. As protein: CASSLGVAGETQETQYF.

This clone was observed once. One end of the junction fails to match germline, which may point to a read error. The chain joins TRBV6-6 to TRBJ2-3; TRBD2 aligns across 7 bases. The CDR3 totals 13 residues. The germline V gene has CDR1 MNHNY and CDR2 SVGAGI (reference sequence). The CDR3 region is CASSAESGTQAHF. CDR3 sequence (DNA): TGTGCCAGCAGCGCCGAGAGCGGGACCCAAGCCCATTTT.

The chain recombines TRBV4-1 with TRBJ2-7; 10 positions agree with TRBD2. Losses at the gene ends were 6 bases for V and 0 bases for J; bases not matched to a gene: 8. Germline V CDR1 and CDR2: MGHRA, YSYEKL. The CDR3 length is 16 residues. CDR3 amino acids: CASRQLAGPSSYEQYF. The DNA of the CDR3 is TGCGCCAGCAGGCAACTAGCGGGACCCAGCTCCTACGAGCAGTACTTC.

The CDR3 nucleotides read TGTGCCAGCTCCTCCGGGACAGGGGCTTCGGGGAGTAGCAATCAGCCCCAGCATTTT. It encodes CASSSGTGASGSSNQPQHF. The chain is built from TRBV18 and TRBJ1-5; 10 bases agree with TRBD1. The V and J ends lost 6 bases and 0 bases, in that order; junction bases with no gene match: 14. The germline V gene has CDR1 KGHSH and CDR2 LQKENI. The CDR3 has 19 residues.

This clone was seen a handful of times. The J gene is TRBJ2-3, the V gene TRBV5-1; D is perhaps TRBD1 (6 bases). Germline CDR1 is SGHRS and CDR2 is YFSETQ. The CDR3 covers 16 residues. V was cut by 4 bases and J by 1 base, with 16 bases left in between. The CDR3: CASSPRDMSGTDTQYF. In DNA, the CDR3 is TGCGCCAGCAGCCCGAGGGACATGAGTGGCACAGATACGCAGTATTTT. Full variable domain (remainder filled in from reference TRBV5-1 and TRBJ2-3): KAGVTQTPRYLIKTRGQQVTLSCSPISGHRSVSWYQQTPGQGLQFLFEYFSETQRNKGNFPGRFSGRQFSNSRSEMNVSTLELGDSALYLCASSPRDMSGTDTQYFGPGTRLTVL.

In DNA, the CDR3 is TGTGCCAGCACCCCGGGACTAGCCCCCTACGAGCAGTACTTC. Translating gives CASTPGLAPYEQYF. The rearrangement links TRBV28 to TRBJ2-7, with 9 bases matching TRBD2. This CDR3 spans 14 amino acids. The V gene end was trimmed by 7 bases and the J gene end by 2 bases; junction bases not matched to a gene: 6. CDR1 and CDR2 from the germline V gene are MDHEN and SYDVKM.

V is TRBV30 and J is TRBJ2-7; tentatively, D is TRBD1 (5 bases). Germline values: CDR1 GTSNPN, CDR2 SVGIG (reference sequence). The CDR3 totals 13 residues. Deletions cut 2 bases from V and 6 bases from J, with 14 bases between. CDR3 sequence: CAWSRGREGEQYF. The CDR3 DNA is TGTGCCTGGAGTCGAGGCAGGGAAGGCGAGCAGTACTTC.

V is TRBV6-5 and J is TRBJ1-1, with 8 positions matching TRBD1. Germline CDR1 reads MNHEY; CDR2 reads SVGAGI. The trim removed 0 bases at V and 0 bases at J, leaving 3 bases unmatched. The CDR3 is made up of 16 amino acids. CDR3 nucleotides: TGTGCCAGCAGTTACTCGGGACAGGTTATGAACACTGAAGCTTTCTTT. As protein: CASSYSGQVMNTEAFF.

The table lists this clone with a few counts. The chain links TRBV7-8 to TRBJ1-4; D call uncertain. Trimming shortened V by 8 bases and J by 0 bases, and 10 bases separated the two germline ends. Per the germline V gene, CDR1 is SGHVS and CDR2 is FQNEAQ. The CDR3 extends over 14 amino acids. The CDR3 spells CASSYQATNEKLFF. The CDR3 DNA is TGTGCCAGCTCCTATCAAGCAACTAATGAAAAACTGTTTTTT.

The chain uses TRBV5-1 and TRBJ1-2; TRBD1 agrees at 7 bases. CDR3 length equals 12 residues. Germline V gene lookup returns CDR1 SGHRS and CDR2 YFSETQ. V gave up 4 bases and J gave up 5 bases; unmatched junction bases: 2. As DNA, the CDR3 is TGCGCCAGCAGCCCGACAGGGTATGGCTACACCTTC. Its translation: CASSPTGYGYTF.

The CDR3 sequence is CSALQQETQYF. The CDR3 bases are TGCAGTGCTTTACAGCAAGAGACCCAGTACTTC. V usage is TRBV20-1 and J usage is TRBJ2-5; unclear D gene. Between the trimmed V and J ends, which lost 5 bases and 2 bases, there was a span of 6 bases. Germline assignment: CDR1 DFQATT and CDR2 SNEGSKA (reference sequence). The CDR3 has 11 residues.

The genes are TRBV6-6 and TRBJ1-4, with D possibly being TRBD1 (6 bases). V lost 4 bases, J lost 5 bases, and 11 bases lay in between. Looked up from germline, CDR1 is MNHNY and CDR2 is SVGAGI (reference sequence). This CDR3 spans 14 amino acids. CDR3: CASSFRGKNEKLFF. The CDR3 DNA follows: TGTGCCAGCAGTTTTAGGGGGAAGAATGAAAAACTGTTTTTT.

This clone came up a few times. The rearrangement uses TRBV4-2 and TRBJ1-2; the D gene is possibly TRBD1 (5 bases). The CDR3 has 14 amino acids. Looked up from germline, CDR1 is LGHNA and CDR2 is YNFKEQ. The V end lost 1 base, the J end lost 8 bases, and 14 bases lay between the germline ends. CDR3 sequence (DNA): TGTGCCAGCAGCCAAGGGGGGGAGGGACGGGGCTACACCTTC. As protein: CASSQGGEGRGYTF.